This entry concerns a single TCR beta chain. These data originate in a study of chemoradiotherapy in HPV16-positive cancers. The table came from immunoSEQ multiplex PCR; TCRdb's copy has only in-frame clones and leaves some out. This sample has roughly 23,000 clones, with approximately 90% found just once. Germline V gene data show CDR1 as SNHLY and CDR2 as FYNNEI. Trimming removed 9 bases at V and 5 bases at J, with 19 bases between. This CDR3 has 15 amino acids. This TCR was recovered from a human donor with HPV-associated anogenital cancer. The chain has TRBV2 and TRBJ1-4, with D perhaps TRBD1 (6 bases). The sequencing here drew on blood, taken from a patient who underwent chemoradiotherapy. The CDR3 reads CARGLPRGQNEKLFF. CDR3 sequence (DNA): TGTGCCAGAGGACTACCCAGGGGCCAGAATGAAAAACTGTTTTTT.